This passage covers 19 T cell receptor beta chains from one sample sequenced in a study of cytomegalovirus exposure and HLA in healthy donors. The PCR had 60 Vbeta and 13 Jbeta primers. Assay: immunoSEQ multiplex PCR; the TCRdb copy retains only in-frame clones and omits some. The sample consists of about 150,000 clones, more than 70% of them appearing once. Sequencing used PBMCs. These receptor sequences come from a man in his fifties or sixties in good health and CMV-seropositive.

The chain is built from TRBV19 and TRBJ2-7; TRBD1 matches 10 bases. This CDR3 is built from 14 residues. V was pared by 7 bases and J by 0 bases, with 3 bases of the junction left unmatched. Germline lookup yields CDR1 LNHDA and CDR2 SQIVND (reference sequence). The CDR3 coding sequence is TGTGCCAGTACGGGACAGGGGAGCTCCTACGAGCAGTACTTC. It yields the protein CASTGQGSSYEQYF.

The CDR3 coding sequence is TGTGCCAGCAGCCTACCTCCGGGTTTGAGAGGCTACACCTTC. Protein sequence: CASSLPPGLRGYTF. V and J are TRBV7-2 and TRBJ1-2; D not certain. CDR1 SGHTA and CDR2 FQGNSA come from the germline V gene. The CDR3 is made up of 14 amino acids. V was clipped by 5 bases and J by 8 bases, with 18 bases between them.

The gene calls are TRBV7-9 and TRBJ2-5, with 13 bases fitting TRBD2. V gave up 2 bases and J gave up 3 bases; unmatched junction bases: 3. Germline CDR1 and CDR2: SEHNR and FQNEAQ (reference sequence). The CDR3 runs 16 residues. CDR3 nucleotide sequence: TGTGCCAGCAGCTTACCACTAGCGGGGGGGAAAGAGACCCAGTACTTC. Encoded protein: CASSLPLAGGKETQYF.

V and J are TRBV29-1 and TRBJ1-1, with D unclear. This CDR3 has 13 residues. With 5 bases removed from V and 0 bases from J, the gap between germline ends came to 10 bases. The germline CDR1 and CDR2 sequences are SQVTM and ANQGSEA. The CDR3 DNA sequence: TGCAGCGTTATGCGGGTCATGAACACTGAAGCTTTCTTT. It is translated as CSVMRVMNTEAFF.

J is TRBJ1-5 and V is TRBV2; D unclear. V lost 7 bases and J lost 3, with 16 bases in between. Germline V gene lookup returns CDR1 SNHLY and CDR2 FYNNEI. The length of the CDR3 is 15 residues. CDR3 nucleotides: TGTGCCAGCACCCTCCGGGAGTCCCTCAATCAGCCCCAGCATTTT. This gives the protein CASTLRESLNQPQHF.

In this sample, this clone turned up a few times. This probably arose from a read error, given a far larger clone one base away. The chain couples TRBV4-2 to TRBJ2-1; possibly TRBD1 for D (5 bases). The V gene's germline CDR1 is LGHNA and CDR2 YNFKEQ. The CDR3 length is 16 residues. Trimming removed 1 base from V and 1 base from J, with 11 bases in between. The CDR3 bases are TGTGCCAGCAGCCAAGCGGCGACAGCTTCCTACAATGAGCAGTTCTTC. Translation: CASSQAATASYNEQFF.

As regards this clone: Other nucleotide sequences in the sample specify the same CDR3. V and J are TRBV19 and TRBJ1-1; no firm D call. The CDR3 is 14 residues long. The germline V gene has CDR1 LNHDA and CDR2 SQIVND (reference sequence). With 1 base removed from V and 1 base from J, the gap between germline ends came to 7 bases. CDR3 DNA sequence: TGTGCCAGTAGTATAGGCGGAGGGAACACTGAAGCTTTCTTT. Translation: CASSIGGGNTEAFF. The full variable domain, rest sourced from reference TRBV19 and TRBJ1-1, is DGGITQSPKYLFRKEGQNVTLSCEQNLNHDAMYWYRQDPGQGLRLIYYSQIVNDFQKGDIAEGYSVSREKKESFPLTVTSAQKNPTAFYLCASSIGGGNTEAFFGQGTRLTVV.

This sequence joins TRBV29-1 and TRBJ1-1, with D unclear. Looked up from germline, CDR1 is SQVTM and CDR2 is ANQGSEA. CDR3 length equals 15 residues. V was trimmed by 1 base and J by 0 bases, leaving 12 bases between them. CDR3 sequence: CSVEVPRAMNTEAFF. Written as DNA, the CDR3 is TGCAGCGTTGAAGTGCCCCGAGCAATGAACACTGAAGCTTTCTTT.

The gene calls are TRBV5-1 and TRBJ1-6, with D possibly TRBD1 on 6 matching bases. V was shortened by 0 bases and J by 0 bases, with 13 bases between the two germline ends. The CDR3 sequence is 18 residues long. CDR1 SGHRS and CDR2 YFSETQ come from the germline V gene. Here the CDR3 reads CASSLEGQSNSYNSPLHF. For the CDR3, the DNA is TGCGCCAGCAGCTTGGAAGGACAGTCCAACTCCTATAATTCACCCCTCCACTTT.

This chain uses TRBV7-9 with TRBJ1-4; a weak D match, TRBD1 (6 bases). Trimming took off 2 bases at V and 6 bases at J, with 10 bases between the two ends. Germline CDR1 and CDR2: SEHNR and FQNEAQ (reference sequence). This CDR3 has 14 residues. The chain's CDR3 is CASSLRTVDEKLFF. The CDR3 nucleotides are TGTGCCAGCAGCTTAAGGACAGTAGATGAAAAACTGTTTTTT. The full variable domain, in which reference TRBV7-9 and TRBJ1-4 provide the parts outside the CDR3, is DTGVSQNPRHKITKRGQNVTFRCDPISEHNRLYWYRQTLGQGPEFLTYFQNEAQLEKSRLLSDRFSAERPKGSFSTLEIQRTEQGDSAMYLCASSLRTVDEKLFFGSGTQLSVL.

About this clone itself: The junction departs from the called germline gene at one end, perhaps through a read error. The V gene is TRBV5-1, the J gene TRBJ2-2; D is unresolved. This CDR3 contains 14 residues. Germline V gene sequence: CDR1 SGHRS, CDR2 YFSETQ. The CDR3 spells CASTLTPNTGELFF. CDR3 bases: TGCGCCAGCACCTTGACACCGAACACCGGGGAGCTGTTTTTT. Drawing the rest from reference TRBV5-1 and TRBJ2-2, the complete variable domain is KAGVTQTPRYLIKTRGQQVTLSCSPISGHRSVSWYQQTPGQGLQFLFEYFSETQRNKGNFPGRFSGRQFSNSRSEMNVSTLELGDSALYLCASTLTPNTGELFFGEGSRLTVL.

The V gene is TRBV5-1, the J gene TRBJ2-7; perhaps TRBD1 as D (5 bases). The CDR3 has 16 residues. CDR1 and CDR2 from the germline V gene are SGHRS and YFSETQ. V was cut by 0 bases and J by 0 bases, with 13 bases left in between. This CDR3 is CASSLAPQDNSYEQYF. CDR3 bases: TGCGCCAGCAGCTTGGCCCCTCAGGACAACTCCTACGAGCAGTACTTC.

This chain links TRBV6-1 with TRBJ1-1; D gene uncertain. The CDR3 covers 14 residues. CDR1 is MNHNS and CDR2 is SASEGT in the germline V gene. The V and J ends lost 4 bases and 0 bases respectively, with 9 bases between them. The CDR3 nucleotides are TGTGCCAGCAGTGCAAGGGAGATGAACACTGAAGCTTTCTTT. This gives the protein CASSAREMNTEAFF.

The chain is built from TRBV12-5 and TRBJ1-5, with D tentatively TRBD1 (5 bases). The CDR3 totals 16 residues. Germline CDR1 reads LGHNT; CDR2 reads FRNRAP. V was shortened by 2 bases and J by 0 bases, with 11 bases between the two germline ends. The CDR3 region has the DNA TGTGCTAGTGGTTTGTATCCGGGGGATAGCAATCAGCCCCAGCATTTT. It translates to CASGLYPGDSNQPQHF.

This clone was detected a few times. The chain uses TRBV27 and TRBJ2-1; 12 bases are shared with TRBD2. CDR1 and CDR2 (germline): MNHEY, SMNVEV (reference sequence). The V segment lost 7 bases and the J segment 7 bases; nucleotides outside the gene matches: 14. The CDR3 has 17 amino acids. CDR3 amino acids: CASNQGASGRAGNEQFF. The CDR3 DNA reads as TGTGCCAGCAACCAGGGGGCTAGCGGGAGGGCGGGGAATGAGCAGTTCTTC.

The chain has TRBV14 and TRBJ2-1, with 12 positions matching TRBD2. The CDR3 has 15 residues. V gave up 4 bases and J gave up 2 bases; unmatched junction bases: 0. The V gene's germline CDR1 is SGHDN and CDR2 FVKESK. The CDR3 region is CASSRTSGTYNEQFF. The CDR3, as DNA: TGTGCCAGCAGCCGGACTAGCGGGACCTACAATGAGCAGTTCTTC.

This rearrangement joins TRBV5-4 to TRBJ2-3, with TRBD1 matching 8 bases. CDR1 is SGHNT, CDR2 YYREEE, per germline (reference sequence). The ends lost 4 bases at V and 8 bases at J; junction bases unmatched: 15. CDR3 length equals 16 residues. The CDR3 DNA reads TGTGCCAGCAGCCATGGACAGGGCCCCTCCGGTAGTACGCAGTATTTT. It encodes CASSHGQGPSGSTQYF.

The rearrangement uses TRBV18 and TRBJ2-2; no reliable D call. The CDR3 totals 12 residues. The germline gives CDR1 KGHSH, CDR2 LQKENI. V lost 5 bases and J lost 5, with 6 bases in between. CDR3 residues: CASSSRTGELFF. The CDR3 DNA sequence: TGTGCCAGCTCATCCAGGACCGGGGAGCTGTTTTTT. The full variable domain, its missing parts supplied by reference TRBV18 and TRBJ2-2, is NAGVMQNPRHLVRRRGQEARLRCSPMKGHSHVYWYRQLPEEGLKFMVYLQKENIIDESGMPKERFSAEFPKEGPSILRIQQVVRGDSAAYFCASSSRTGELFFGEGSRLTVL.

V usage is TRBV11-2 and J usage is TRBJ1-2; no clear D gene. The CDR3 has 14 amino acids. Germline assignment: CDR1 SGHAT and CDR2 FQNNGV. Trimming took 1 base from V and 1 from J, leaving 7 bases between them. DNA for the CDR3: TGTGCCAGCAGCTTAGTCGACATTAACTATGGCTACACCTTC. Translating gives CASSLVDINYGYTF.